The clone carrying this T cell receptor (beta chain) has more than one count but fewer than ten. The antigen is not known. V shed 8 bases, J shed 5 bases, and the junction held 8 bases outside the gene matches. Germline V gene sequence: CDR1 MNHEY, CDR2 SMNVEV (reference sequence). The CDR3 has 14 residues. The data originate from a study of cytomegalovirus exposure and HLA in healthy donors. Study details: Earlier work reported 117 million unique TCR beta sequences from 180 million or so T cells.

Study-level points and caveats: It was reported in a later analysis that an Asian-associated ancestry cluster showed fewer N-insertions than the roughly 660-donor mean. Some highly shared sequence variants likely arose as a pipeline artifact. Based on reports, TCR beta sequences accurately predicted HLA-A and HLA-B alleles for most subjects.

PCR used 60 Vbeta primers and 13 Jbeta primers. The protocol was immunoSEQ multiplex PCR, while the TCRdb copy is restricted to in-frame clones and leaves out a portion. The sample has about 150,000 clones, about four fifths seen once. This receptor was taken from a middle-aged woman in good health and CMV-seronegative. The sequencing input was PBMCs. The chain is built from TRBV27 and TRBJ2-3; TRBD2 aligns across 9 bases. The CDR3 bases are TGTGCCAGCCGCCGAGCGGGGGGACGAGATACGCAGTATTTT. It is translated as CASRRAGGRDTQYF.